This TCR beta chain originates from a study of neurological immune-mediated disorders. The study, taken as a whole, reports: The greatest TCR clonal expansion appeared in HTLV-1-associated myelopathy and the smallest, falling below healthy controls, in multiple sclerosis.

The V gene lost 1 base and the J gene lost 0 bases, with 13 bases spanning the gap. The germline V gene has CDR1 LGHDT and CDR2 YNNKEL (reference sequence). CDR3 length: 18 residues. At least ten counts were recorded for this clonotype. Its cognate antigen is unknown. Sample time point: longitudinal time-point 1 (baseline). Healthy controls were blood bank volunteers in Maryland, USA. Source material was 2 million unsorted PBMCs, stored at -80 °C in RNAlater. 5'RACE with 10-nucleotide random UMIs generated the cDNA. TCRdb reanalysed the 5' RACE reads using MiXCR and keeps one entry per CDR3 protein. The sample holds 64,000 or so distinct CDR3 sequences, about 10% seen once.

Sequencing input: PBMCs. The genes are TRBV3-1 and TRBJ2-6, with unresolved D. The TCR was taken from a man aged 25 to 40 in good health. CDR3 sequence reads: CASSQVRHQSSGANVLTF. CDR3 nucleotide sequence: TGTGCCAGCAGCCAAGTGAGACACCAGAGCTCTGGGGCCAACGTCCTGACTTTC.